Here is one T cell receptor (beta chain) with its context. The antigen is undetermined. The entry originates in a study of graft-versus-host responses after intestinal transplantation. Study results and limitations: Detection of GvH clones occurred in recipient marrow, and some had their first appearance in ileum or blood.

The protocol was immunoSEQ multiplex PCR, while the TCRdb copy is restricted to in-frame clones and leaves out a portion. The table lists around 93,000 clones, around nine tenths of them singletons. The CDR3 covers 16 residues. Germline CDR1 is WSHSY and CDR2 is SAAADI. The ends lost 8 bases at V and 4 bases at J; junction bases unmatched: 16. The receptor was isolated from a human donor who received an intestinal transplant. The chain recombines TRBV10-2 with TRBJ1-2, with TRBD1 matching 7 bases. The specimen comprised unstimulated CD8+ T cells sorted from spleen or lymph node cells, sampled before intestinal transplant. Here the CDR3 DNA reads TGCGCCAGCGGTGGACAGGCGTCGGAGGGCTCCTATGGCTACACCTTC. Protein sequence: CASGGQASEGSYGYTF.